These 13 T cell receptor beta chains came from one sample sequenced in a study of blood T cell repertoires in COVID-19. Repertoires were generated with immunoSEQ multiplex PCR, while TCRdb's copy carries only in-frame clones and drops some. The sample records 90,000 to 130,000 clones, approximately 88% being singletons. The sample consisted of peripheral blood. These receptors all stem from a woman aged 70 to 79 with acute or convalescent COVID-19.

This clone showed up just a few times. The chain carries TRBV6-2 or TRBV6-3 and TRBJ2-2; D is possibly TRBD1 (5 bases). The V gene lost 5 bases and the J gene lost 3 bases, with 13 bases spanning the gap. The germline V gene encodes CDR1 MNHEY and CDR2 SVGEGT. The CDR3 is made up of 15 amino acids. Here the CDR3 DNA reads TGTGCCAGCAGTCTTGGCAGGGCTGACACCGGGGAGCTGTTTTTT. Its translation is CASSLGRADTGELFF.

This clone has just a few counts. The chain couples TRBV4-2 to TRBJ2-2, with D tentatively TRBD2 (7 bases). Germline-derived CDR1 and CDR2 are LGHNA and YNFKEQ. Trimming removed 1 base from V and 4 bases from J, with 16 bases in between. This CDR3 spans 17 amino acids. CDR3 region: CASSQAPAGAGTGELFF. The CDR3 nucleotides read TGTGCCAGCAGCCAAGCGCCTGCGGGGGCTGGCACCGGGGAGCTGTTTTTT.

The table lists this clone with a count of one. The rearrangement links TRBV28 to TRBJ2-7; D gene unclear. V was pared by 6 bases and J by 2 bases, with 14 bases between. Germline CDR1 is MDHEN and CDR2 is SYDVKM. The CDR3 has 14 residues. The CDR3 DNA follows: TGTGCCAGCAGCCCCGCCGCAGGTGCCTACGAGCAGTACTTC. This sequence encodes CASSPAAGAYEQYF. The complete variable domain, with remaining parts taken from reference TRBV28 and TRBJ2-7, reads DVKVTQSSRYLVKRTGEKVFLECVQDMDHENMFWYRQDPGLGLRLIYFSYDVKMKEKGDIPEGYSVSREKKERFSLILESASTNQTSMYLCASSPAAGAYEQYFGPGTRLTVT.

The chain has TRBV5-4 and TRBJ2-7; 9 positions match TRBD1. CDR3 length: 16 amino acids. Per the germline V gene, CDR1 is SGHNT and CDR2 is YYREEE (reference sequence). The J segment lost 2 bases and the V segment lost 4 bases, leaving 10 bases of the junction unmatched. CDR3 protein: CASSPLQGAITYEQYF. CDR3 nucleotide sequence: TGTGCCAGCAGCCCCCTACAGGGGGCGATAACCTACGAGCAGTACTTC.

This rearrangement joins TRBV5-8 to TRBJ2-7; possible D gene TRBD2, 5 bases. Germline-derived CDR1 and CDR2 are SGHTS and YDEGEE. The CDR3 is 15 residues long. The V gene lost 1 base and the J gene lost 3 bases, with 14 bases spanning the gap. The CDR3 region is CASSLLDFLGYEQYF. CDR3 DNA sequence: TGTGCCAGCAGCTTGCTGGACTTTCTGGGCTACGAGCAGTACTTC.

About this clone itself: This specimen includes other DNA sequences encoding the same CDR3. The chain joins TRBV6-2 or TRBV6-3 to TRBJ1-4; 8 bases line up with TRBD1. Germline trimming cut 2 bases from V and 8 bases from J; bases unmatched to any gene: 7. Per germline, CDR1 MNHEY and CDR2 SVGEGT. This CDR3 is built from 15 residues. CDR3 nucleotide sequence: TGTGCCAGCAGTTACCCAGGACAGGGAGAAGAAAAACTGTTTTTT. This codes for CASSYPGQGEEKLFF.

The sample holds a few counts of this clone. The chain has TRBV5-6 and TRBJ1-1; a possible D gene is TRBD1 (5 bases). V was clipped by 0 bases and J by 6 bases, with 12 bases between them. CDR1 SGHDT and CDR2 YYEEEE come from the germline V gene. The CDR3 covers 14 residues. The CDR3 sequence is CASSLVGGVSEAFF. The CDR3 DNA sequence: TGTGCCAGCAGCTTGGTGGGAGGGGTCTCTGAAGCTTTCTTT.

The chain recombines TRBV5-1 with TRBJ2-1; 8 bases map to TRBD1. CDR1 and CDR2 (germline): SGHRS, YFSETQ. The CDR3 is made up of 14 amino acids. V shed 4 bases and J 9 bases; nucleotides not matched to a gene: 9. In DNA form, the CDR3 reads TGCGCCAGCAGCGGGGGACAGGCTACGAGTGAGCAGTTCTTC. Encoded protein: CASSGGQATSEQFF.

V usage is TRBV5-1 and J usage is TRBJ1-1; D call uncertain. Deletions cut 4 bases from V and 4 bases from J, with 11 bases between. There are 13 residues in the CDR3. From germline, CDR1 is SGHRS and CDR2 YFSETQ. CDR3 sequence reads: CASSREFGTEAFF. The CDR3 nucleotides read TGCGCCAGCAGCCGGGAATTCGGCACTGAAGCTTTCTTT.

This clone was seen a few times. The rearrangement uses TRBV28 and TRBJ2-7; the D gene is possibly TRBD2 (6 bases). V was pared by 0 bases and J by 0 bases, with 12 bases between. This CDR3 spans 16 amino acids. Germline assignment: CDR1 MDHEN and CDR2 SYDVKM. This chain's CDR3 is CASSLWWDSSSYEQYF. The CDR3 DNA follows: TGTGCCAGCAGTTTATGGTGGGACTCGAGCTCCTACGAGCAGTACTTC.

The chain is built from TRBV19 and TRBJ1-1, with 9 bases that match TRBD1. The CDR3 length is 14 residues. Trimming cost V 6 bases and J 7 bases; bases outside gene matches: 9. Germline values: CDR1 LNHDA, CDR2 SQIVND (reference sequence). The CDR3 sequence is CASRRGQGGGEAFF. The CDR3 nucleotides are TGTGCCAGTAGGAGGGGACAGGGAGGGGGTGAAGCTTTCTTT.

The chain recombines TRBV27 with TRBJ2-1; 7 positions agree with TRBD2. CDR1 is MNHEY, CDR2 SMNVEV, per germline (reference sequence). This CDR3 is built from 15 residues. V lost 4 bases, J lost 0 bases, and 3 bases stayed unmatched. Written as DNA, the CDR3 is TGTGCCAGCAGTTCCGGGACTACCTCCTACAATGAGCAGTTCTTC. Encoded protein: CASSSGTTSYNEQFF.

The chain employs TRBV19 and TRBJ2-7, with a possible D match to TRBD2 (6 bases). Germline V lookup: CDR1 LNHDA, CDR2 SQIVND (reference sequence). The CDR3 is 16 amino acids. V lost 4 bases and J lost 0, with 16 bases in between. The CDR3 nucleotides are TGTGCCAGTAGTAGGGGAGGATCTCCCGGCTCCTACGAGCAGTACTTC. Translating gives CASSRGGSPGSYEQYF. Filled out from reference TRBV19 and TRBJ2-7, the complete variable domain reads DGGITQSPKYLFRKEGQNVTLSCEQNLNHDAMYWYRQDPGQGLRLIYYSQIVNDFQKGDIAEGYSVSREKKESFPLTVTSAQKNPTAFYLCASSRGGSPGSYEQYFGPGTRLTVT.